These 27 T cell receptor beta chains share one sample of origin, sequenced in a study of PD-L1 blockade in urothelial cancer. Clones were sequenced by immunoSEQ multiplex PCR, and TCRdb holds only the in-frame ones, with some missing. The data contain around 35,000 clones, over 75% of them seen just once; the ten biggest clones take up around 14%. Time point here: pretreatment peripheral blood. Here the sequenced sample was PBMCs, taken around atezolizumab (anti-PD-L1) treatment. These receptors were obtained from a man between 60 and 75 years old with urothelial cancer.

The rearrangement links TRBV6-6 to TRBJ2-7; D is unresolved. Germline V gives CDR1 MNHNY, CDR2 SVGAGI (reference sequence). The CDR3 runs to 13 residues. The V end was cut by 10 bases, the J end by 0 bases, with 13 bases between. CDR3 region: CAIKPRSSYEQYF. The CDR3 coding sequence is TGTGCCATAAAACCGAGATCCTCCTACGAGCAGTACTTC.

This chain connects TRBV30 to TRBJ1-2, with 9 bases aligning to TRBD1. Trimming took 3 bases from V and 2 from J; bases not matched to a gene: 13. The CDR3 runs 17 residues. Per germline, CDR1 GTSNPN and CDR2 SVGIG (reference sequence). CDR3 DNA sequence: TGTGCCTGGAGAAAACCGGGACAGGGCCCTTCAAACTATGGCTACACCTTC. Encoded protein: CAWRKPGQGPSNYGYTF.

This sequence joins TRBV10-3 and TRBJ1-1; tentative D call: TRBD1 (6 bases). CDR1 and CDR2 from the germline V gene are ENHRY and SYGVKD. There are 15 residues in the CDR3. V lost 4 bases and J 2 bases, leaving 14 bases between the germline ends. The CDR3 is CAISVDRFLNTEAFF. Written as DNA, the CDR3 is TGTGCCATCAGTGTAGACAGGTTCCTAAACACTGAAGCTTTCTTT.

This clone is medium-sized (0.01 to 0.1%). The chain has TRBV15 and TRBJ1-5; D is unclear. Germline V gives CDR1 LNHNV, CDR2 YYDKDF (reference sequence). This CDR3 comprises 15 residues. Trimming took 3 bases from V and 7 from J, leaving 16 bases between them. As DNA, the CDR3 is TGTGCCACCAGCAGCAGCCTGGGAGGGCAACAGCCCCAGCATTTT. Amino acids: CATSSSLGGQQPQHF.

The chain has TRBV6-5 and TRBJ2-1, with 10 bases aligning to TRBD2. Germline V gene data show CDR1 as MNHEY and CDR2 as SVGAGI. The V and J ends lost 11 bases and 7 bases, in that order; junction bases with no gene match: 14. This CDR3 region has 15 residues. CDR3: CAVTSPSGRGNEQFF. CDR3 nucleotide sequence: TGTGCCGTCACCTCCCCTAGCGGGAGAGGTAATGAGCAGTTCTTC.

This chain links TRBV5-1 with TRBJ1-1; 7 bases line up with TRBD1. Germline V gene data show CDR1 as SGHRS and CDR2 as YFSETQ. Trimming at V came to 1 base and at J to 3 bases, leaving 12 bases not matched to a gene. The CDR3 spans 17 residues. Here the CDR3 reads CASSLRPSGQGDTEAFF. Here the CDR3 DNA reads TGCGCCAGCAGCTTGAGGCCTTCAGGGCAGGGGGACACTGAAGCTTTCTTT.

The V gene is TRBV27, the J gene TRBJ2-3, with D possibly matching TRBD1 (5 bases). Trimming shortened V by 5 bases and J by 4 bases, and 16 bases separated the two germline ends. The V gene's germline CDR1 is MNHEY and CDR2 SMNVEV (reference sequence). This CDR3 region has 15 residues. The CDR3 loop reads CASSQRRQGSDTQYF. CDR3 nucleotides: TGTGCCAGCAGTCAACGACGCCAGGGTTCAGATACGCAGTATTTT.

The chain uses TRBV7-9 and TRBJ2-7, with TRBD1 matching over 8 bases. Germline V CDR1 and CDR2: SEHNR, FQNEAQ (reference sequence). Germline trimming cut 3 bases from V and 4 bases from J; bases unmatched to any gene: 5. CDR3 length equals 14 residues. The CDR3 DNA reads as TGTGCCAGCAGCTTTACAGGGGGTGGGTACGAGCAGTACTTC. Protein: CASSFTGGGYEQYF.

The chain couples TRBV6-5 to TRBJ1-6; 7 nucleotides match TRBD1. The V gene end was trimmed by 8 bases and the J gene end by 7 bases; junction bases not matched to a gene: 8. CDR3 length: 14 residues. Germline V lookup: CDR1 MNHEY, CDR2 SVGAGI. This CDR3 reads CASGQGTVNSPLHF. In DNA, the CDR3 is TGTGCCAGCGGTCAAGGGACAGTGAATTCACCCCTCCACTTT.

The V and J genes are TRBV9 and TRBJ2-2; TRBD2 matches at 10 bases. Germline V gene sequence: CDR1 SGDLS, CDR2 YYNGEE. This CDR3 spans 17 amino acids. The junction had 6 bases not matched to a gene; V was cut back by 3 bases and J by 1 base. This chain's CDR3 is CASSGGGTSENTGELFF. For the CDR3, the DNA is TGTGCCAGCAGCGGGGGGGGGACTAGCGAGAACACCGGGGAGCTGTTTTTT.

The chain has TRBV5-1 and TRBJ2-3; TRBD1 agrees at 7 bases. CDR1 is SGHRS, CDR2 YFSETQ, per germline. The CDR3 is made up of 15 amino acids. J lost 3 bases, V lost 4 bases, and 8 bases had no gene match. The CDR3 region is CASSQGQLGTDTQYF. Here the CDR3 DNA reads TGCGCCAGCAGCCAGGGACAGTTAGGTACAGATACGCAGTATTTT.

This rearrangement joins TRBV11-3 to TRBJ2-1; 11 bases line up with TRBD2. Germline CDR1 is SGHNT and CDR2 is YENEEA. The CDR3 consists of 16 residues. With 1 base clipped from V and 5 bases from J, the junction kept 4 bases outside the gene matches. The CDR3 region is CASSLGGLAENNEQFF. As DNA, the CDR3 is TGTGCCAGCAGCTTAGGGGGACTAGCGGAGAACAATGAGCAGTTCTTC.

The rearrangement links TRBV21-1 to TRBJ2-2; TRBD2, the table's D call, lacks a check against the DNA. TRBV21-1 is classified as a pseudogene. The CDR3 length is 17 residues. The CDR3: CASSKASWREGTGELFF. CDR3 sequence (DNA): TGTGCCAGCAGCAAAGCCAGCTGGCGGGAGGGCACCGGGGAGCTGTTTTTT.

The CDR3 sequence: CASGLVPGEETQYF. The CDR3 DNA is TGTGCTAGTGGTTTGGTACCCGGGGAAGAGACCCAGTACTTC. This chain connects TRBV12-5 to TRBJ2-5, with D tentatively TRBD2 (5 bases). Germline V gene data show CDR1 as LGHNT and CDR2 as FRNRAP. This CDR3 spans 14 amino acids. V dropped 0 bases and J dropped 3 bases, with 8 bases sitting between them. The complete variable domain, with remaining parts taken from reference TRBV12-5 and TRBJ2-5, reads DARVTQTPRHKVTEMGQEVTMRCQPILGHNTVFWYRQTMMQGLELLAYFRNRAPLDDSGMPKDRFSAEMPDATLATLKIQPSEPRDSAVYFCASGLVPGEETQYFGPGTRLLVL.

The chain uses TRBV5-1 and TRBJ2-3; a weak D match, TRBD2 (6 bases). CDR1 and CDR2 from the germline V gene are SGHRS and YFSETQ. The CDR3 spans 14 residues. V was shortened by 0 bases and J by 6 bases, with 11 bases between the two germline ends. Here the CDR3 DNA reads TGCGCCAGCAGCTTGGGGGGGGTAGCGGATACGCAGTATTTT. Its translation is CASSLGGVADTQYF.

J is TRBJ2-3 and V is TRBV7-9, with TRBD2 matching 10 bases. The CDR3 consists of 19 residues. The V segment lost 3 bases and the J segment 4 bases; nucleotides outside the gene matches: 16. The germline V gene has CDR1 SEHNR and CDR2 FQNEAQ (reference sequence). The CDR3 nucleotides read TGTGCCAGCAGCTTGGCGACTAGCGGGCCCCAAGACACGTCAGATACGCAGTATTTT. This sequence encodes CASSLATSGPQDTSDTQYF.

CDR3 sequence: CASRGTGGAGANVLTF. In DNA, the CDR3 is TGTGCCAGTAGAGGGACAGGGGGCGCTGGGGCCAACGTCCTGACTTTC. The chain couples TRBV7-3 to TRBJ2-6; 12 bases line up with TRBD1. The CDR3 length is 16 residues. The germline gives CDR1 SGHTA, CDR2 FQGTGA. Trimming removed 9 bases from V and 2 bases from J; junction bases left unmatched: 5. Together with reference TRBV7-3 and TRBJ2-6, the CDR3 gives the full variable domain: GAGVSQTPSNKVTEKGKYVELRCDPISGHTALYWYRQSLGQGPEFLIYFQGTGAADDSGLPNDRFFAVRPEGSVSTLKIQRTERGDSAVYLCASRGTGGAGANVLTFGAGSRLTVL.

The chain is built from TRBV18 and TRBJ2-1; 7 nucleotides align to TRBD1. CDR3 length: 20 amino acids. V was pared by 0 bases and J by 0 bases, with 14 bases of the junction left unmatched. The V gene's germline CDR1 is KGHSH and CDR2 LQKENI. In DNA form, the CDR3 reads TGTGCCAGCTCACCACCGGTAGGGGGCGGCGCCCGGAGCTCCTACAATGAGCAGTTCTTC. Translated: CASSPPVGGGARSSYNEQFF.

V and J are TRBV6-5 and TRBJ2-5; 9 positions match TRBD1. The V gene's germline CDR1 is MNHEY and CDR2 SVGAGI. The length of the CDR3 is 13 residues. V lost 6 bases to trimming and J lost 5 bases; unmatched junction nucleotides: 4. The CDR3 region is CASRKTGGETQYF. CDR3 sequence (DNA): TGTGCCAGCAGGAAGACAGGGGGTGAGACCCAGTACTTC.

This clone was observed a few times. The V gene is TRBV5-6, the J gene TRBJ2-6; possible D gene TRBD1, 5 bases. V was cut by 4 bases and J by 0 bases, with 14 bases left in between. Germline CDR1 reads SGHDT; CDR2 reads YYEEEE. The CDR3 covers 17 residues. The CDR3 reads CASSNRRLFSGANVLTF. The CDR3, as DNA: TGTGCCAGCAGCAACAGGCGACTCTTCTCTGGGGCCAACGTCCTGACTTTC. The whole variable domain, filled in from reference TRBV5-6 and TRBJ2-6, reads DAGVTQSPTHLIKTRGQQVTLRCSPKSGHDTVSWYQQALGQGPQFIFQYYEEEERQRGNFPDRFSGHQFPNYSSELNVNALLLGDSALYLCASSNRRLFSGANVLTFGAGSRLTVL.

In this sample, this clone turned up once. The rearrangement links TRBV27 to TRBJ2-2; a weak D match, TRBD2 (5 bases). V was pared by 5 bases and J by 5 bases, with 15 bases between. The CDR3 is 15 amino acids. Germline V gives CDR1 MNHEY, CDR2 SMNVEV (reference sequence). In DNA form, the CDR3 reads TGTGCCAGCAGTGCATTATCGGGGTGGACCGGGGAGCTGTTTTTT. Encoded protein: CASSALSGWTGELFF.

In this sample, this clone turned up once. This chain uses TRBV11-2 with TRBJ2-7, with TRBD1 matching over 7 bases. CDR3 length: 15 residues. Per germline, CDR1 SGHAT and CDR2 FQNNGV. The junction had 6 bases not matched to a gene; V was cut back by 2 bases and J by 2 bases. CDR3 in DNA: TGTGCCAGCAGCTTAAGTCTGGGACAGACCTACGAGCAGTACTTC. Translated, it gives CASSLSLGQTYEQYF. The whole variable domain, filled in from reference TRBV11-2 and TRBJ2-7, reads EAGVAQSPRYKIIEKRQSVAFWCNPISGHATLYWYQQILGQGPKLLIQFQNNGVVDDSQLPKDRFSAERLKGVDSTLKIQPAKLEDSAVYLCASSLSLGQTYEQYFGPGTRLTVT.

V and J are TRBV5-1 and TRBJ2-6; 12 bases fit TRBD1. CDR1 is SGHRS and CDR2 is YFSETQ in the germline V gene. This CDR3 spans 18 amino acids. The J segment lost 4 bases and the V segment lost 4 bases, leaving 9 bases of the junction unmatched. The CDR3 nucleotides read TGCGCCAGCAGCGCAGCCGGGACAGGGGGCGCCGGGGCCAACGTCCTGACTTTC. Amino acids: CASSAAGTGGAGANVLTF.

This clone is a singleton in its sample. The V call is TRBV9, the J call TRBJ1-3; the D gene is possibly TRBD1 (5 bases). This CDR3 spans 13 amino acids. Germline-derived CDR1 and CDR2 are SGDLS and YYNGEE. V was cut by 2 bases and J by 7 bases, with 10 bases left in between. CDR3 sequence (DNA): TGTGCCAGCAGCGTCGGGACTACTAACACCATATATTTT. As protein: CASSVGTTNTIYF.

The gene calls are TRBV5-1 and TRBJ2-5, with 7 bases that match TRBD1. CDR3 length: 16 amino acids. The V and J ends lost 3 bases and 3 bases, in that order; junction bases with no gene match: 11. The germline gives CDR1 SGHRS, CDR2 YFSETQ. This chain's CDR3 is CASSSLSGTEKETQYF. The CDR3 DNA sequence: TGCGCCAGCAGCTCCCTCTCCGGGACAGAGAAAGAGACCCAGTACTTC.

This sequence joins TRBV18 and TRBJ2-3, with TRBD2 as a possible D gene (6 bases). Between the trimmed V and J ends, which lost 3 bases and 3 bases, there was a span of 16 bases. CDR3 length: 16 residues. Germline values: CDR1 KGHSH, CDR2 LQKENI. The CDR3 protein is CASSPRDLTLTDTQYF. DNA of the CDR3: TGTGCCAGCTCACCGCGGGACCTTACATTAACAGATACGCAGTATTTT.

The chain has TRBV19 and TRBJ2-3; 14 nucleotides agree with TRBD2. CDR3 length equals 19 residues. Trimming removed 2 bases from V and 6 bases from J; junction bases left unmatched: 13. Germline-derived CDR1 and CDR2 are LNHDA and SQIVND (reference sequence). The CDR3 sequence is CASSIRGTSGRGQSDTQYF. The CDR3 region has the DNA TGTGCCAGTAGTATAAGGGGGACTAGCGGGAGAGGGCAATCGGATACGCAGTATTTT.